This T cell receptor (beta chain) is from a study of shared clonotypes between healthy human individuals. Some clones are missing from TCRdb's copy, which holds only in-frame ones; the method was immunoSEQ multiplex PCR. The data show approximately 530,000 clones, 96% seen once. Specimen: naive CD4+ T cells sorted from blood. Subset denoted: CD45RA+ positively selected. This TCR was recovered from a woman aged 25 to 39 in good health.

CDR3 coding DNA: TGTGCCAGCAGCTTAGCGTTGGGAACTCAAGAGACCCAGTACTTC. It specifies CASSLALGTQETQYF. This chain joins TRBV11-2 and TRBJ2-5; D uncertain. V shed 1 base and J shed 2 bases, with 11 bases lying between them. The length of the CDR3 is 15 residues. Germline V gene sequence: CDR1 SGHAT, CDR2 FQNNGV.